Sequencing of this T cell receptor (beta chain) was carried out in a study of T cells in localized non-small cell lung cancer. Overall study results and limits: Longer overall survival associated with higher blood T cell density; shorter survival with higher adjacent-lung clonality. Adjacent uninvolved lung tissue had the highest T cell clonality, exceeding tumor. Researchers found a median around 58 of the top 100 tumor clones in adjacent lung.

Assay: immunoSEQ multiplex PCR; the TCRdb copy retains only in-frame clones and omits some. Found here are tens of thousands of clones, roughly 90% of them singletons; the top ten hold approximately 2%. This CDR3 contains 15 residues. J gave up 8 bases and V 4 bases, and 10 bases lay outside the gene matches. Germline V gene sequence: CDR1 MDHEN, CDR2 SYDVKM. On this clone: Its specificity is not known.

The receptor's source is a woman aged 35-75 years with stage I lung adenocarcinoma. This rearrangement joins TRBV28 to TRBJ1-4, with TRBD1 identical over 7 bases. Sequences were derived from peripheral blood, sampled before any cancer treatment. The CDR3 sequence: CASSSGTAGDEKLFF. CDR3 in DNA: TGTGCCAGCAGTTCGGGGACAGCTGGTGACGAAAAACTGTTTTTT.